Listed here is a single T cell receptor (beta chain). Antigen unknown. DNA at 200 ng, 30,000 or so T cell genomes, went into sorted-subset replicate PCRs. The repertoire was sequenced with immunoSEQ multiplex PCR; TCRdb's copy has only in-frame clones and lacks some. The data show millions of clones, approximately 94% seen once. These data come from a study of shared clonotypes between healthy human individuals. Study at large: Three plates each covered CD4 naive and memory; CD8 naive two, CD8 memory one. Broader study findings: Despite large depth, sorted-subset datasets appeared incompletely sequenced. Unshared clonotypes carried lower generation probabilities than those common to all four donors.

The CDR3 spans 14 residues. The germline V gene has CDR1 PRHDT and CDR2 FYEKMQ (reference sequence). Trimming shortened V by 8 bases and J by 2 bases, and 12 bases separated the two germline ends. CD45RO-negative CD8 cells positively selected for CCR7 made up the naive population, which excluded terminally differentiated effector memory CD45RA+ cells. V and J are TRBV13 and TRBJ2-2, with D unresolved. Specimen: naive CD8+ T cells sorted from blood. The receptor's source is a young man in good health. The CDR3 nucleotides are TGTGCCAGCGAATTAGCAGATAACACCGGGGAGCTGTTTTTT. The encoded protein is CASELADNTGELFF.